The T cell receptor beta chain under discussion was sequenced for a study of blood T cell repertoires in COVID-19. Looking at the study overall: Samples taken during acute and convalescent COVID-19 were collected in the United States, Italy and Spain. In each case, the material was cDNA or gDNA derived from T cells, B-cell-depleted T cells, or PBMCs.

Here immunoSEQ multiplex PCR was the method, and the copy in TCRdb shows in-frame clones only, minus some. The data contain 150,000 to 200,000 clones, 89% of them seen just once; the ten biggest clones take up about 8.1%. Germline-derived CDR1 and CDR2 are LGHNA and YNFKEQ. Losses at the gene ends were 5 bases for V and 3 bases for J; bases not matched to a gene: 0. The CDR3 extends over 12 amino acids. Clinical history as reported by participants underpinned cohort assignment. Cohort 3 donors counted as recovered after two negative PCRs, clearance, or resolved symptoms. This sequence was found in a woman younger than 35 who had recovered from COVID-19. The sample taken for sequencing was PBMCs or T cells enriched from blood (not recorded which). This chain connects TRBV4-2 to TRBJ1-2; TRBD1 matches 7 bases. The CDR3 reads CASSDRDYGYTF. DNA of the CDR3: TGTGCCAGCAGCGACAGGGACTATGGCTACACCTTC.